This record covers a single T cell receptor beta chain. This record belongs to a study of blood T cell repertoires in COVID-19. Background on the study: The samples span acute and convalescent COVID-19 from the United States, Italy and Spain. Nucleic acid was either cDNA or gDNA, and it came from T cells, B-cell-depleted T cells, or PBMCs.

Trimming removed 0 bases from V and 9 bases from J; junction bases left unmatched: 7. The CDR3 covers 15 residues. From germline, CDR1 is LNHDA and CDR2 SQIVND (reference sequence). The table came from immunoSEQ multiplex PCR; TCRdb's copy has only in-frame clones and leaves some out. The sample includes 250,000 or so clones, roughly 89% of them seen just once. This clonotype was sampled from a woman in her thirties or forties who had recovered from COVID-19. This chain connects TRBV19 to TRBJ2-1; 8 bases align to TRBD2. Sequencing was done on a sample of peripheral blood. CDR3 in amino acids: CASSIDAGLVVEQFF. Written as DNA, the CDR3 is TGTGCCAGTAGTATAGACGCGGGACTAGTGGTTGAGCAGTTCTTC.